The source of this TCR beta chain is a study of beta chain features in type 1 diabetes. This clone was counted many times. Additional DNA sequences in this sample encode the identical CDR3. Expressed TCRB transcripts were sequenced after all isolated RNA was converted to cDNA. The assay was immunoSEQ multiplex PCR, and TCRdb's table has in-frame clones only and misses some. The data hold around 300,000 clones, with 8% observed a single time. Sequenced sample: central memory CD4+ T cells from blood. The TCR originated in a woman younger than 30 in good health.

The CDR3 protein is CASSPTRGSYNEQFF. CDR3 in DNA: TGTGCCAGCAGCCCCACTCGTGGCTCCTACAATGAGCAGTTCTTC. The gene calls are TRBV7-2 and TRBJ2-1, with unresolved D. The CDR3 loop spans 15 amino acids. Germline CDR1 is SGHTA and CDR2 is FQGNSA. Trimming took 5 bases from V and 0 from J, leaving 11 bases between them.